One sample yielded the 24 T cell receptor gamma chains listed below, sequenced in a study of Vδ1+ human thymocytes. General study findings and limits: Thymic TRG and TRD repertoires appeared highly polyclonal.

These receptors have no known antigen. Extracted RNA was reverse transcribed into cDNA. Multiplex PCR used pooled V-gene forward primers and a constant-region reverse primer to amplify CDR3s. TCRdb re-analyzed the multiplex PCR reads via CATT. The table shows approximately 20,000 gamma-chain clones, with roughly an eighth occurring only once. The source material was Vdelta1+ gamma-delta thymocytes from the thymus. The subset: FACS-sorted CD3+ TCRalphabeta- TCRVdelta1+ TCRVdelta2- thymocytes. All receptors derive from a child younger than two who had congenital heart surgery.

V gene TRGV9 combines with J gene TRGJP1. CDR1 GITISATS and CDR2 ISYDGTV come from the germline V gene (reference sequence). The CDR3 length is 12 residues. After removal of 2 bases from V and 9 bases from J, the junction contained 3 bases not matched to a gene. The CDR3 region is CALWEGSWFKIF. CDR3 in DNA: TGTGCCTTGTGGGAGGGAAGTTGGTTCAAGATATTT.

V is TRGV3 and J is TRGJ1 or TRGJ2. The CDR3 spans 13 residues. CDR1 VTNTFY and CDR2 YDVSTARD come from the germline V gene (reference sequence). V lost 4 bases and J lost 5; bases outside the gene matches: 8. The CDR3 DNA reads TGTGCCACCTGGGAGGCCCTTAATTATAAGAAACTCTTT. Its translation is CATWEALNYKKLF.

Only a few counts were recorded for this clone. This chain joins TRGV4 and TRGJ1 or TRGJ2. In germline, CDR1 is EGSTGY, CDR2 YDSYTSSV. After removal of 6 bases from V and 5 bases from J, the junction contained 7 bases not matched to a gene. CDR3 length: 12 residues. The CDR3 nucleotides are TGTGCCACCTGGTCCCCTGATTATAAGAAACTCTTT. It is translated as CATWSPDYKKLF.

A word on this clone: The junction and the germline gene differ at one end; a read error may be behind it. The sample contains more than one DNA sequence encoding this CDR3. The chain couples TRGV9 to TRGJ1 or TRGJ2. This CDR3 has 12 residues. The V gene's germline CDR1 is GITISATS and CDR2 ISYDGTV (reference sequence). CDR3 nucleotide sequence: TGTGCCTTGTGGGAGAGTTATTATAAAAAACTCTTT. It codes for CALWESYYKKLF.

J is TRGJ1 or TRGJ2 and V is TRGV9. Germline CDR1 is GITISATS and CDR2 is ISYDGTV (reference sequence). The trim removed 2 bases at V and 12 bases at J, leaving 7 bases unmatched. The CDR3 is made up of 11 amino acids. The CDR3 nucleotides are TGTGCCTTGTGGGAGGCCCTTGGGAAACTCTTT. Its translation is CALWEALGKLF.

This chain uses TRGV2 with TRGJP2. The V gene's germline CDR1 is EGSNGY and CDR2 YDSYNSKV. The CDR3 contains 15 residues. The trim removed 0 bases at V and 6 bases at J, leaving 7 bases unmatched. CDR3 sequence: CATWDGKMRDWIKTF. DNA for the CDR3: TGTGCCACCTGGGACGGGAAGATGCGTGATTGGATCAAGACGTTT.

V and J are TRGV5 and TRGJ1 or TRGJ2. After removal of 1 base from V and 3 bases from J, the junction contained 6 bases not matched to a gene. The CDR3 has 14 amino acids. The germline V gene encodes CDR1 VINAFY and CDR2 YDVSNSKD. The CDR3 reads CATWDSPPYYKKLF. The CDR3 DNA is TGTGCCACCTGGGACAGCCCCCCTTATTATAAGAAACTCTTT.

Regarding this clone: A read error may account for a junction end that differs from germline. The same CDR3 also results from other DNA sequences found in this sample. The chain joins TRGV4 to TRGJ1 or TRGJ2. Germline-derived CDR1 and CDR2 are EGSTGY and YDSYTSSV. The CDR3 covers 11 residues. CDR3 residues: CATWNGPKKLF. In nucleotides, the CDR3 is TGTGCCACCTGGAATGGGCCGAAGAAACTCTTT.

The rearrangement uses TRGV2 and TRGJP2. CDR1 is EGSNGY and CDR2 is YDSYNSKV in the germline V gene. This CDR3 region has 16 residues. The ends lost 2 bases at V and 0 bases at J; junction bases unmatched: 6. In nucleotides, the CDR3 is TGTGCCACCTGGGACGATCCCTATAGTAGTGATTGGATCAAGACGTTT. Translating it yields CATWDDPYSSDWIKTF.

This sequence joins TRGV8 and TRGJP1. The CDR3 consists of 13 residues. The V segment lost 5 bases and the J segment 4 bases; nucleotides outside the gene matches: 4. Germline CDR1 VENAVY, CDR2 YDSYNSRV. The chain's CDR3 is CATWGGTGWFKIF. CDR3 in DNA: TGTGCCACCTGGGGGGGCACTGGTTGGTTCAAGATATTT.

In its sample, this clone was seen a few times. This chain uses TRGV2 with TRGJ1 or TRGJ2. The CDR3 runs to 10 residues. The germline CDR1 and CDR2 sequences are EGSNGY and YDSYNSKV. Trimming removed 0 bases from V and 13 bases from J; junction bases left unmatched: 3. CDR3 sequence: CATWDGPKLF. CDR3 nucleotides: TGTGCCACCTGGGACGGGCCTAAACTCTTT.

The chain links TRGV2 to TRGJ1 or TRGJ2. CDR1 EGSNGY and CDR2 YDSYNSKV come from the germline V gene. This CDR3 spans 12 amino acids. The V gene end was trimmed by 0 bases and the J gene end by 12 bases; junction bases not matched to a gene: 8. CDR3 bases: TGTGCCACCTGGGACGGGCCCGTTAGGAAACTCTTT. The encoded protein is CATWDGPVRKLF.

In its sample, this clone was seen a few times. This sequence joins TRGV9 and TRGJ1 or TRGJ2. This CDR3 spans 17 amino acids. CDR1 is GITISATS, CDR2 ISYDGTV, per germline (reference sequence). After removal of 2 bases from V and 0 bases from J, the junction contained 13 bases not matched to a gene. CDR3 residues: CALWEASPTSNYYKKLF. The DNA of the CDR3 is TGTGCCTTGTGGGAGGCTAGCCCCACCTCGAATTATTATAAGAAACTCTTT.

The gene calls are TRGV4 and TRGJP2. Germline CDR1 reads EGSTGY; CDR2 reads YDSYTSSV. CDR3 length: 13 residues. The V and J ends lost 6 bases and 9 bases, in that order; junction bases with no gene match: 10. This chain's CDR3 is CATWNRRYWIKTF. CDR3 coding DNA: TGTGCCACCTGGAATAGGAGATATTGGATCAAGACGTTT.

This clone was counted only a few times. This chain joins TRGV4 and TRGJ1 or TRGJ2. V shed 9 bases, J shed 5 bases, and the junction held 1 base outside the gene matches. Germline V gene lookup returns CDR1 EGSTGY and CDR2 YDSYTSSV. The CDR3 has 9 residues. This chain's CDR3 is CATNYKKLF. The DNA for the CDR3 is TGTGCCACCAATTATAAGAAACTCTTT.

The chain is built from TRGV9 and TRGJ1 or TRGJ2. The germline V gene has CDR1 GITISATS and CDR2 ISYDGTV (reference sequence). V trimming: 8 bases; J trimming: 12 bases; junction bases outside the gene matches: 10. The CDR3 consists of 10 residues. The CDR3 here is CALYVSRKLF. The CDR3 nucleotides are TGTGCCTTGTATGTATCGAGGAAACTCTTT.

This clone was seen a few times. V usage is TRGV4 and J usage is TRGJP1. Per germline, CDR1 EGSTGY and CDR2 YDSYTSSV. J gave up 0 bases and V 4 bases, and 8 bases lay outside the gene matches. The CDR3 totals 16 residues. CDR3 DNA sequence: TGTGCCACCTGGGACCCTAGACATACCACTGGTTGGTTCAAGATATTT. It is translated as CATWDPRHTTGWFKIF.

Regarding this clone: The sample has other DNA sequences that encode this CDR3 too. The genes are TRGV4 and TRGJ1 or TRGJ2. The CDR3 runs to 12 residues. Per germline, CDR1 EGSTGY and CDR2 YDSYTSSV. The J segment lost 10 bases and the V segment lost 0 bases, leaving 6 bases of the junction unmatched. The CDR3 is CATWDGRSKKLF. For the CDR3, the DNA is TGTGCCACCTGGGATGGGCGGTCGAAGAAACTCTTT.

This clone was observed a handful of times. The V call is TRGV3, the J call TRGJ1 or TRGJ2. V was clipped by 0 bases and J by 12 bases; unmatched bases: 5. This CDR3 has 11 amino acids. Looked up from germline, CDR1 is VTNTFY and CDR2 is YDVSTARD (reference sequence). The CDR3 DNA follows: TGTGCCACCTGGGACAGGCCCTCGAAACTCTTT. Amino acids: CATWDRPSKLF.

This clone was observed a handful of times. J is TRGJ1 or TRGJ2 and V is TRGV3. This CDR3 comprises 14 residues. The V and J ends lost 3 bases and 7 bases, in that order; junction bases with no gene match: 12. Germline assignment: CDR1 VTNTFY and CDR2 YDVSTARD (reference sequence). CDR3 residues: CATWDRPVCYKKLF. The CDR3 DNA reads TGTGCCACCTGGGACCGCCCGGTGTGCTATAAGAAACTCTTT.

Concerning this clone itself: A read error may explain this, as a much larger clone is one base away. This specimen includes other DNA sequences encoding the same CDR3. This rearrangement joins TRGV4 to TRGJ1 or TRGJ2. CDR3 size: 14 residues. Germline CDR1 and CDR2: EGSTGY and YDSYTSSV. This CDR3 reads CATWNGPNYYKKLF. In DNA form, the CDR3 reads TGTGCCACCTGGAATGGGCCTAATTATTATAAGAAACTCTTT.

By share of the sample, this clone is medium-sized (0.01 to 0.1%). This same CDR3 is encoded by further DNA sequences in the sample. The chain uses TRGV3 and TRGJ1 or TRGJ2. The CDR3 has 12 residues. Per germline, CDR1 VTNTFY and CDR2 YDVSTARD (reference sequence). Trimming took 0 bases from V and 7 from J; bases not matched to a gene: 3. The chain's CDR3 is CATWDRRYKKLF. The CDR3 coding sequence is TGTGCCACCTGGGACAGGCGGTATAAGAAACTCTTT.

V is TRGV8 and J is TRGJP1. Germline V gives CDR1 VENAVY, CDR2 YDSYNSRV. Unmatched junction bases numbered 3, after V lost 1 base and J lost 4 bases. The CDR3 is 14 amino acids. The CDR3 sequence: CATWDSHTGWFKIF. The CDR3 DNA follows: TGTGCCACCTGGGATAGCCACACTGGTTGGTTCAAGATATTT.

Of note for this clone: Within the sample, other DNA sequences also encode this same CDR3. The rearrangement links TRGV2 to TRGJ1 or TRGJ2. This CDR3 is built from 13 residues. V lost 3 bases, J lost 7 bases, and 9 bases stayed unmatched. CDR1 is EGSNGY, CDR2 YDSYNSKV, per germline. The CDR3 nucleotides are TGTGCCACCTGGGACAGGCCGTGCTATAAGAAACTCTTT. Protein: CATWDRPCYKKLF.